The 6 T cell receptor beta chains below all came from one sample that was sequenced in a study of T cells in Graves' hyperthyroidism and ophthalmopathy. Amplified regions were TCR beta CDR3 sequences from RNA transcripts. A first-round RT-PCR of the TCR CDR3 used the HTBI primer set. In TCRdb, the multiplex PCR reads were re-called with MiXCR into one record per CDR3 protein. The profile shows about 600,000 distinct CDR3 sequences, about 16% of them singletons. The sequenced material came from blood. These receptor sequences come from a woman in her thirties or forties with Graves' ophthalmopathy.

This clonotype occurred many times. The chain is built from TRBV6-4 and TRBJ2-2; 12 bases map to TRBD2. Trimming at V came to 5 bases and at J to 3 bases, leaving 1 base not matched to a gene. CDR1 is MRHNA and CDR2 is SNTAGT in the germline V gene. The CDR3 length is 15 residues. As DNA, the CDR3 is TGTGCCAGCAGTCGACTAGCGGGGGACACCGGGGAGCTGTTTTTT. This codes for CASSRLAGDTGELFF.

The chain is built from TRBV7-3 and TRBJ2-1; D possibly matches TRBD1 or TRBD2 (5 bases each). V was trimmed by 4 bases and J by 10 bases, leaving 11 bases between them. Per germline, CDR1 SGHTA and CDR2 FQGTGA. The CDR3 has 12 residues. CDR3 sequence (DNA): TGTGCCAGCAGCTCCGCCGGGACCGAGCAGTTCTTC. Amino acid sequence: CASSSAGTEQFF.

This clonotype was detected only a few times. The CDR3 is CSARSDGNTIYF. CDR3 coding DNA: TGCAGTGCGAGATCAGACGGAAACACCATATATTTT. The rearrangement links TRBV20-1 to TRBJ1-3; D ambiguous. The CDR3 extends over 12 amino acids. Trimming removed 6 bases at V and 4 bases at J, with 10 bases between. The germline V gene encodes CDR1 DFQATT and CDR2 SNEGSKA (reference sequence).

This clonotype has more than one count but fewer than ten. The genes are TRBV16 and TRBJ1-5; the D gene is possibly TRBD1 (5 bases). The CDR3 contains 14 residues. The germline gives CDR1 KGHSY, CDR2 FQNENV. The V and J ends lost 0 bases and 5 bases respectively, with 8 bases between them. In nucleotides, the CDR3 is TGTGCCAGCAGCCAATCGAGGGGATATCAGCCCCAGCATTTT. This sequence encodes CASSQSRGYQPQHF.

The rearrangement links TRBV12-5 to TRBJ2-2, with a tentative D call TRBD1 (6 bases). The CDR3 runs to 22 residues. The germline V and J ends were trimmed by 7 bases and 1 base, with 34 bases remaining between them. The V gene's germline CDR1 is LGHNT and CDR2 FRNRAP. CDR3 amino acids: CASAEGKQRQADEQMNTGELFF. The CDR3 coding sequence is TGTGCTAGTGCCGAGGGGAAACAGAGACAGGCTGATGAACAGATGAACACCGGGGAGCTGTTTTTT.

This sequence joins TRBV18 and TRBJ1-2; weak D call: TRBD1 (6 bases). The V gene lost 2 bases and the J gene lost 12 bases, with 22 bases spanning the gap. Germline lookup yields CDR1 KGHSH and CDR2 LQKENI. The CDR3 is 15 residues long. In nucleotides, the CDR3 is TGTGCCAGCTCACCAACGGGGGGGGCACCTCGGAGGGACACCTTC. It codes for CASSPTGGAPRRDTF.